Below are 27 T cell receptor beta chains sequenced from a single sample in a study of blood T cell repertoires in COVID-19. The repertoire was sequenced with immunoSEQ multiplex PCR; TCRdb's copy has only in-frame clones and lacks some. The repertoire includes approximately 150,000 clones, nearly 85% of them detected once, and roughly 3.7% sits in the top ten. Material: PBMCs or T cells enriched from blood (not recorded which). The receptors come from a man in his fifties in a cohort exposed to, infected with or recovered from COVID-19 (not recorded which).

J is TRBJ2-7 and V is TRBV6-5, with D possibly TRBD2 on 5 matching bases. Germline-derived CDR1 and CDR2 are MNHEY and SVGAGI. This CDR3 is 12 amino acids long. Trimming cost V 8 bases and J 3 bases, with 11 bases left between them. CDR3 sequence (DNA): TGTGCCAGCGTGAGAGGGAACTACGAGCAGTACTTC. Translated: CASVRGNYEQYF.

This clone occurred a few times. This chain joins TRBV7-9 and TRBJ2-1; 10 positions agree with TRBD2. V dropped 6 bases and J dropped 5; count of bases not matched to a gene: 13. CDR3 length equals 17 residues. The germline V gene encodes CDR1 SEHNR and CDR2 FQNEAQ (reference sequence). Written as DNA, the CDR3 is TGTGCCAGCAGGTCCGGGACTAGCGCCATACCCGACAATGAGCAGTTCTTC. Translated, it gives CASRSGTSAIPDNEQFF.

This clone has a handful of counts. The rearrangement links TRBV13 to TRBJ1-2, with D perhaps TRBD1 (5 bases). Deletions cut 5 bases from V and 5 bases from J, with 9 bases between. The CDR3 contains 12 residues. Germline assignment: CDR1 PRHDT and CDR2 FYEKMQ (reference sequence). The DNA for the CDR3 is TGTGCCAGCAGCCTCCGACAGTATGGCTACACCTTC. It codes for CASSLRQYGYTF.

Here the CDR3 DNA reads TGTGCCACCAGCGAGGGGGAAGTTAAGGCTAATGAAAAACTGTTTTTT. Translating gives CATSEGEVKANEKLFF. The V call is TRBV15, the J call TRBJ1-4, with D possibly being TRBD1 (6 bases). With 5 bases removed from V and 3 bases from J, the gap between germline ends came to 16 bases. Germline-derived CDR1 and CDR2 are LNHNV and YYDKDF (reference sequence). This CDR3 spans 16 amino acids.

This clone has just a few counts. The genes are TRBV3-1 (or the pseudogene TRBV3-2) and TRBJ2-2; D unclear. V was trimmed by 1 base and J by 5 bases, leaving 11 bases between them. The CDR3 covers 15 residues. Germline V gene sequence: CDR1 LGHDT, CDR2 YNNKEL (reference sequence). The CDR3 sequence is CASSQGEVVTGELFF. The CDR3 DNA sequence: TGTGCCAGCAGCCAAGGTGAGGTTGTGACCGGGGAGCTGTTTTTT.

This chain uses TRBV18 with TRBJ2-7; 8 nucleotides align to TRBD1. CDR3 size: 13 residues. J lost 6 bases, V lost 5 bases, and 6 bases had no gene match. Germline CDR1 reads KGHSH; CDR2 reads LQKENI. CDR3 sequence: CASSAGTGSEQYF. DNA for the CDR3: TGTGCCAGCTCAGCCGGGACAGGTTCCGAGCAGTACTTC.

The V gene is TRBV12-5, the J gene TRBJ1-2; D is unresolved. The CDR3 has 13 residues. Germline lookup yields CDR1 LGHNT and CDR2 FRNRAP. Between the trimmed V and J ends, which lost 1 base and 1 base, there was a span of 4 bases. Here the CDR3 DNA reads TGTGCTAGTGGTTTGGGAGTTAACTATGGCTACACCTTC. This encodes CASGLGVNYGYTF.

This chain connects TRBV19 to TRBJ2-3; 7 bases agree with TRBD2. The length of the CDR3 is 13 residues. V trimming: 8 bases; J trimming: 3 bases; junction bases outside the gene matches: 5. CDR1 is LNHDA, CDR2 SQIVND, per germline (reference sequence). CDR3 nucleotide sequence: TGTGCCAGTCGTTGGGGGGGGACAGATACGCAGTATTTT. This gives the protein CASRWGGTDTQYF. The complete variable domain, with remaining parts taken from reference TRBV19 and TRBJ2-3, reads DGGITQSPKYLFRKEGQNVTLSCEQNLNHDAMYWYRQDPGQGLRLIYYSQIVNDFQKGDIAEGYSVSREKKESFPLTVTSAQKNPTAFYLCASRWGGTDTQYFGPGTRLTVL.

The CDR3 sequence is CASSPQSVASGKETQYF. The CDR3 region has the DNA TGTGCCAGCTCACCCCAAAGTGTGGCTAGCGGAAAAGAGACCCAGTACTTC. V usage is TRBV18 and J usage is TRBJ2-5, with 7 bases fitting TRBD2. V was pared by 3 bases and J by 3 bases, with 13 bases of the junction left unmatched. The CDR3 spans 17 residues. CDR1 KGHSH and CDR2 LQKENI come from the germline V gene.

The chain carries TRBV19 and TRBJ1-1; a weak D match, TRBD1 (5 bases). CDR3 length equals 11 residues. Germline CDR1 reads LNHDA; CDR2 reads SQIVND (reference sequence). Trimming pared 7 bases from V and 8 bases from J, leaving 11 bases between. CDR3 in amino acids: CASKGRAEAFF. The CDR3 DNA reads as TGTGCCAGTAAGGGCAGGGCGGAAGCTTTCTTT.

The chain has TRBV6-5 and TRBJ1-3, with a weak D call TRBD1 (6 bases). Germline loops: CDR1 MNHEY, CDR2 SVGAGI. Trimming removed 7 bases from V and 4 bases from J, with 11 bases in between. This CDR3 comprises 13 residues. CDR3 amino acids: CASTGTFGNTIYF. CDR3 DNA sequence: TGTGCCAGCACTGGGACATTCGGAAACACCATATATTTT.

The J gene is TRBJ2-7, the V gene TRBV3-1 (or the pseudogene TRBV3-2); maybe TRBD2 (6 bases). V was cut by 2 bases and J by 3 bases, with 11 bases left in between. This CDR3 spans 14 amino acids. CDR1 is LGHDT, CDR2 YNNKEL, per germline (reference sequence). In DNA form, the CDR3 reads TGTGCCAGCAGCCAAACTACTAGCAGCTACGAGCAGTACTTC. This gives the protein CASSQTTSSYEQYF.

The J gene is TRBJ1-1, the V gene TRBV18; maybe TRBD1 (5 bases). The CDR3 is 16 residues long. Germline V CDR1 and CDR2: KGHSH, LQKENI. V gave up 4 bases and J gave up 1 base, with 16 bases separating them. CDR3 DNA sequence: TGTGCCAGCTCACGATCCCGACAGTTTACGAACACTGAAGCTTTCTTT. The encoded protein is CASSRSRQFTNTEAFF.

The rearrangement joins TRBV6-5 to TRBJ2-1, with D perhaps matching TRBD2 (6 bases). V was shortened by 10 bases and J by 2 bases, with 9 bases between the two germline ends. Germline CDR1 is MNHEY and CDR2 is SVGAGI. This CDR3 is 12 amino acids long. CDR3 region: CATGVPYNEQFF. CDR3 bases: TGTGCCACGGGGGTCCCCTACAATGAGCAGTTCTTC.

The chain links TRBV3-1 (or the pseudogene TRBV3-2) to TRBJ2-5; D is possibly TRBD1 (6 bases). There are 14 residues in the CDR3. Per germline, CDR1 LGHDT and CDR2 YNNKEL (reference sequence). Trimming took off 4 bases at V and 1 base at J, with 10 bases between the two ends. This CDR3 is CASSLPTGQETQYF. In DNA form, the CDR3 reads TGTGCCAGCAGCCTGCCGACAGGCCAAGAGACCCAGTACTTC.

V gene TRBV10-1 combines with J gene TRBJ1-4; possible D gene TRBD1, 5 bases. The CDR3 consists of 14 residues. Germline V lookup: CDR1 WNHNN, CDR2 SYGVQD (reference sequence). Trimming took 4 bases from V and 8 from J, leaving 14 bases between them. Here the CDR3 DNA reads TGCGCCAGCAGTGGCGCGGGGGACGGCGAAAAACTGTTTTTT. As protein: CASSGAGDGEKLFF.

The chain carries TRBV2 and TRBJ2-7; 9 nucleotides line up with TRBD2. The V gene's germline CDR1 is SNHLY and CDR2 FYNNEI. The CDR3 runs 13 residues. The V segment lost 11 bases and the J segment 6 bases; nucleotides outside the gene matches: 11. The chain's CDR3 is CAVSQREAGEQYF. CDR3 nucleotide sequence: TGTGCCGTCTCTCAGCGGGAGGCCGGCGAGCAGTACTTC.

The chain has TRBV27 and TRBJ1-2; 7 bases are a match to TRBD1. V lost 5 bases and J lost 8; bases outside the gene matches: 5. The CDR3 is 12 residues long. The germline V gene encodes CDR1 MNHEY and CDR2 SMNVEV (reference sequence). CDR3 nucleotide sequence: TGTGCCAGCAGTCGAGGGGGCTTAGGCTACACCTTC. This gives the protein CASSRGGLGYTF.

V gene TRBV5-6 combines with J gene TRBJ2-1, with D tentatively TRBD2 (5 bases). Between the trimmed V and J ends, which lost 1 base and 8 bases, there was a span of 19 bases. This CDR3 contains 16 residues. Germline V CDR1 and CDR2: SGHDT, YYEEEE. The CDR3 bases are TGTGCCAGCAGCTTGTTCGTTAATCGGGATCTCGATGAGCAGTTCTTC. Translation gives CASSLFVNRDLDEQFF.

This chain links TRBV24-1 with TRBJ1-5; D may be TRBD1 (6 bases). V was pared by 4 bases and J by 4 bases, with 13 bases between. This CDR3 has 15 amino acids. CDR1 KGHDR and CDR2 SFDVKD come from the germline V gene. The CDR3 sequence is CATSETGTQNQPQHF. The CDR3 DNA follows: TGTGCCACCAGTGAGACCGGGACACAGAATCAGCCCCAGCATTTT.

The rearrangement links TRBV5-4 to TRBJ2-3; 10 bases fit TRBD2. Germline CDR1 is SGHNT and CDR2 is YYREEE (reference sequence). This CDR3 region has 17 residues. J lost 0 bases, V lost 3 bases, and 7 bases had no gene match. The CDR3 sequence: CASSSRLAGPSTDTQYF. CDR3 coding DNA: TGTGCCAGCAGCTCTAGACTAGCGGGCCCTAGCACAGATACGCAGTATTTT.

The chain is built from TRBV3-1 (or the pseudogene TRBV3-2) and TRBJ2-2; the D gene is possibly TRBD1 (6 bases). Germline CDR1 LGHDT, CDR2 YNNKEL (reference sequence). This CDR3 has 14 residues. V shed 4 bases and J shed 6 bases, with 12 bases lying between them. The CDR3 sequence is CASSPLDRSGELFF. In nucleotides, the CDR3 is TGTGCCAGCAGCCCCTTAGACAGGTCCGGGGAGCTGTTTTTT.

This chain uses TRBV2 with TRBJ1-2, with 9 bases that match TRBD1. J was trimmed by 2 bases and V by 7 bases; bases with no gene match: 5. The CDR3 extends over 14 amino acids. Germline assignment: CDR1 SNHLY and CDR2 FYNNEI. The CDR3 DNA reads as TGTGCCAGCACACGGACAGGGGAGAACTATGGCTACACCTTC. This translates into CASTRTGENYGYTF.

The gene calls are TRBV18 and TRBJ2-2; no clear D. Germline CDR1 reads KGHSH; CDR2 reads LQKENI. CDR3 length: 14 residues. The V gene lost 2 bases and the J gene lost 2 bases, with 6 bases spanning the gap. CDR3: CASSPTYNTGELFF. CDR3 nucleotide sequence: TGTGCCAGCTCACCAACATACAACACCGGGGAGCTGTTTTTT.

The CDR3 DNA sequence: TGTGCCAGCAGCTTACCGGGACAGGGGGACGGGGAGCTGTTTTTT. Its protein is CASSLPGQGDGELFF. The chain recombines TRBV7-9 with TRBJ2-2; 11 nucleotides match TRBD1. CDR3 length equals 15 residues. Trimming cost V 2 bases and J 7 bases; bases outside gene matches: 3. Germline-derived CDR1 and CDR2 are SEHNR and FQNEAQ (reference sequence).

The chain joins TRBV5-1 to TRBJ2-6; the D gene is possibly TRBD2 (6 bases). CDR3 size: 15 residues. V gave up 3 bases and J gave up 3 bases, with 10 bases separating them. Germline V CDR1 and CDR2: SGHRS, YFSETQ. The CDR3 region has the DNA TGCGCCAGCAGCTGGGGGGATGGTGGGGCCAACGTCCTGACTTTC. Protein sequence: CASSWGDGGANVLTF.

The chain uses TRBV5-4 and TRBJ2-7; D is undetermined. V gave up 3 bases and J gave up 5 bases, with 15 bases separating them. The CDR3 is 14 amino acids. CDR1 and CDR2 (germline): SGHNT, YYREEE (reference sequence). The CDR3: CASSSPVAVDEQYF. Written as DNA, the CDR3 is TGTGCCAGCAGCTCGCCCGTGGCGGTCGACGAGCAGTACTTC. Together with reference TRBV5-4 and TRBJ2-7, the CDR3 gives the full variable domain: ETGVTQSPTHLIKTRGQQVTLRCSSQSGHNTVSWYQQALGQGPQFIFQYYREEENGRGNFPPRFSGLQFPNYSSELNVNALELDDSALYLCASSSPVAVDEQYFGPGTRLTVT.